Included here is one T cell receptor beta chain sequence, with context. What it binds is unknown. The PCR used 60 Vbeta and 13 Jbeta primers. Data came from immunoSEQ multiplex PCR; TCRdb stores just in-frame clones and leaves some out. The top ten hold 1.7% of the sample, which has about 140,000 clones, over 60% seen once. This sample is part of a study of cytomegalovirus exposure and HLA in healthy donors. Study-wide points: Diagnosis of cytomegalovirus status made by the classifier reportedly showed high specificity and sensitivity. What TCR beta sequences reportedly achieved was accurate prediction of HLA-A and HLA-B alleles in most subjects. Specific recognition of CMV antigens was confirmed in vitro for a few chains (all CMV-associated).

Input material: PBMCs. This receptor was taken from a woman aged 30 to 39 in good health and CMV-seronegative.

CDR3 nucleotides: TGTGCCAGCAGCCCACAGGGGAGCTATGGCTACACCTTC. This sequence encodes CASSPQGSYGYTF. V is TRBV13 and J is TRBJ1-2; 7 bases are shared with TRBD1. Germline CDR1 is PRHDT and CDR2 is FYEKMQ (reference sequence). The CDR3 extends over 13 amino acids. V lost 5 bases and J lost 4; bases outside the gene matches: 4.